These 27 T cell receptor beta chains were all obtained from the same sample, sequenced in a study of CD8 T cells in Susac syndrome. Random hexamers primed reverse transcription of about 0.5 to 1 ug RNA. TCRdb re-called the immunoSEQ multiplex PCR reads with MiXCR, one entry per CDR3 protein. The sample carries fewer than 150,000 distinct CDR3 sequences, 94% recorded once. The sample comprised CD8+ T cells from PBMCs. All receptors come from a human donor in good health.

The chain carries TRBV19 and TRBJ2-6, with a possible D match to TRBD1 (6 bases). Trimming took 6 bases from V and 9 from J, leaving 9 bases between them. From germline, CDR1 is LNHDA and CDR2 SQIVND (reference sequence). The CDR3 extends over 12 amino acids. The CDR3 protein is CASSPRGNVLTF. DNA for the CDR3: TGTGCCAGTAGCCCCAGGGGCAACGTCCTGACTTTC. The full variable domain, rest sourced from reference TRBV19 and TRBJ2-6, is DGGITQSPKYLFRKEGQNVTLSCEQNLNHDAMYWYRQDPGQGLRLIYYSQIVNDFQKGDIAEGYSVSREKKESFPLTVTSAQKNPTAFYLCASSPRGNVLTFGAGSRLTVL.

This sequence joins TRBV19 and TRBJ1-1, with D possibly matching TRBD1 (5 bases). Trimming took off 5 bases at V and 6 bases at J, with 13 bases between the two ends. The CDR3 extends over 13 amino acids. Germline values: CDR1 LNHDA, CDR2 SQIVND (reference sequence). The CDR3 spells CASSLGTGAEAFF. Written as DNA, the CDR3 is TGTGCCAGTAGTCTAGGGACGGGGGCTGAAGCTTTCTTT.

The V and J genes are TRBV15 and TRBJ2-1, with 9 bases lining up with TRBD2. The CDR3 has 13 residues. CDR1 is LNHNV, CDR2 YYDKDF, per germline (reference sequence). The V gene end was trimmed by 0 bases and the J gene end by 12 bases; junction bases not matched to a gene: 3. DNA for the CDR3: TGTGCCACCAGCAGAGATCCTAGCGGGGTGCAGTTCTTC. This translates into CATSRDPSGVQFF.

The V and J genes are TRBV15 and TRBJ2-3; 7 nucleotides match TRBD2. The CDR3 is 13 residues long. The V segment lost 1 base and the J segment 8 bases; nucleotides outside the gene matches: 3. The germline gives CDR1 LNHNV, CDR2 YYDKDF (reference sequence). Here the CDR3 DNA reads TGTGCCACCAGCAGAGGGGGGGGAGGTACGCAGTATTTT. It is translated as CATSRGGGGTQYF.

The rearrangement joins TRBV15 to TRBJ1-5; D not resolved. With 3 bases removed from V and 2 bases from J, the gap between germline ends came to 8 bases. CDR1 LNHNV and CDR2 YYDKDF come from the germline V gene (reference sequence). The CDR3 covers 14 residues. The CDR3 DNA follows: TGTGCCACCAGCAGGAGCAAGCGCAATCAGCCCCAGCATTTT. Translated: CATSRSKRNQPQHF.

The chain has TRBV9 and TRBJ1-2, with a possible D match to TRBD1 (5 bases). Germline loops: CDR1 SGDLS, CDR2 YYNGEE. The CDR3 sequence is 15 residues long. The V and J ends lost 0 bases and 7 bases respectively, with 16 bases between them. The chain's CDR3 is CASSVASGIMRGYTF. CDR3 sequence (DNA): TGTGCCAGCAGCGTAGCGTCAGGGATCATGCGTGGCTACACCTTC.

The genes are TRBV15 and TRBJ2-2, with 10 positions matching TRBD2. Germline V CDR1 and CDR2: LNHNV, YYDKDF (reference sequence). The trim removed 0 bases at V and 6 bases at J, leaving 10 bases unmatched. The CDR3 has 18 residues. The CDR3: CATSRDRRASGSPGELFF. DNA of the CDR3: TGTGCCACCAGCAGAGATCGGCGAGCTAGCGGGAGTCCCGGGGAGCTGTTTTTT.

The chain combines TRBV5-6 with TRBJ1-1; tentatively, D is TRBD1 (5 bases). The CDR3 has 14 residues. The germline V and J ends were trimmed by 3 bases and 4 bases, with 13 bases remaining between them. The V gene's germline CDR1 is SGHDT and CDR2 YYEEEE. The CDR3 bases are TGTGCCAGCAGCTGGTGGGGAGGGACCACTGAAGCTTTCTTT. Translation gives CASSWWGGTTEAFF.

The chain couples TRBV15 to TRBJ2-1, with TRBD1 matching 9 bases. The V gene's germline CDR1 is LNHNV and CDR2 YYDKDF (reference sequence). Trimming took 4 bases from V and 5 from J; bases not matched to a gene: 3. The CDR3 has 14 residues. The CDR3 bases are TGTGCCACCAGCACGGGACAGGGTGACAATGAGCAGTTCTTC. Residues: CATSTGQGDNEQFF.

The chain links TRBV9 to TRBJ2-7; 9 bases are shared with TRBD2. CDR1 SGDLS and CDR2 YYNGEE come from the germline V gene. The ends lost 1 base at V and 4 bases at J; junction bases unmatched: 9. CDR3 length: 16 residues. CDR3 region: CASSVSGAGGPYEQYF. DNA of the CDR3: TGTGCCAGCAGCGTAAGTGGGGCGGGAGGGCCGTACGAGCAGTACTTC.

The genes are TRBV13 and TRBJ2-7; 7 bases fit TRBD2. The CDR3 loop spans 16 amino acids. Germline values: CDR1 PRHDT, CDR2 FYEKMQ (reference sequence). After removal of 5 bases from V and 4 bases from J, the junction contained 14 bases not matched to a gene. In nucleotides, the CDR3 is TGTGCCAGCAGCCCCCCCGGACTAGAACTCCCTTACGAGCAGTACTTC. Amino acid sequence: CASSPPGLELPYEQYF. Based on the CDR3 plus reference TRBV13 and TRBJ2-7, the full variable domain is AAGVIQSPRHLIKEKRETATLKCYPIPRHDTVYWYQQGPGQDPQFLISFYEKMQSDKGSIPDRFSAQQFSDYHSELNMSSLELGDSALYFCASSPPGLELPYEQYFGPGTRLTVT.

The gene calls are TRBV4-1 and TRBJ1-1, with D unresolved. Between the trimmed V and J ends, which lost 0 bases and 3 bases, there was a span of 11 bases. The CDR3 is 15 amino acids. In germline, CDR1 is MGHRA, CDR2 YSYEKL. CDR3 loop: CASSQDPLGYTEAFF. The CDR3 DNA follows: TGCGCCAGCAGCCAAGATCCCCTTGGGTACACTGAAGCTTTCTTT.

V is TRBV29-1 and J is TRBJ2-7, with D perhaps assigned TRBD1 or TRBD2 (7 bases each). Per germline, CDR1 SQVTM and CDR2 ANQGSEA. Trimming left V 6 bases short and J 7 bases short, with 22 bases between. The CDR3 sequence is 14 residues long. In DNA form, the CDR3 reads TGCAGCGTGATTGGACTAGAGGGGGCGAGGGAGCAGTACTTC. Protein product: CSVIGLEGAREQYF.

The V call is TRBV7-9, the J call TRBJ2-1; 7 nucleotides align to TRBD2. The ends lost 5 bases at V and 8 bases at J; junction bases unmatched: 6. The germline gives CDR1 SEHNR, CDR2 FQNEAQ (reference sequence). CDR3 length equals 13 residues. CDR3 loop: CASSPPLADEQFF. The DNA for the CDR3 is TGTGCCAGCAGCCCCCCCCTAGCGGATGAGCAGTTCTTC.

The rearrangement joins TRBV4-1 to TRBJ1-5; 9 nucleotides match TRBD1. Germline V gene sequence: CDR1 MGHRA, CDR2 YSYEKL. The CDR3 loop spans 15 amino acids. J gave up 3 bases and V 4 bases, and 4 bases lay outside the gene matches. Here the CDR3 reads CASSPRDRDNQPQHF. CDR3 bases: TGCGCCAGCAGCCCCCGGGACAGGGACAATCAGCCCCAGCATTTT.

The chain uses TRBV29-1 and TRBJ2-2, with no clear D. Trimming pared 4 bases from V and 6 bases from J, leaving 6 bases between. Looked up from germline, CDR1 is SQVTM and CDR2 is ANQGSEA. CDR3 length: 11 residues. CDR3 in amino acids: CSVVKAGELFF. CDR3 nucleotides: TGCAGCGTTGTAAAGGCCGGGGAGCTGTTTTTT.

J is TRBJ2-7 and V is TRBV7-9, with TRBD1 matching 10 bases. There are 17 residues in the CDR3. The germline CDR1 and CDR2 sequences are SEHNR and FQNEAQ (reference sequence). The J segment lost 5 bases and the V segment lost 5 bases, leaving 15 bases of the junction unmatched. The CDR3 region has the DNA TGTGCCAGCAGCACCGAACGCCAGGACAGGGGGGCTGACGAGCAGTACTTC. Translation gives CASSTERQDRGADEQYF.

The chain uses TRBV6-2 or TRBV6-3 and TRBJ1-2; no clear D gene. CDR3 length: 12 residues. The germline V gene encodes CDR1 MNHEY and CDR2 SVGEGT. With 2 bases removed from V and 8 bases from J, the gap between germline ends came to 9 bases. The CDR3 sequence: CASSYTEAGYTF. In DNA form, the CDR3 reads TGTGCCAGCAGTTACACTGAGGCCGGCTACACCTTC.

DNA for the CDR3: TGCAGCGTTACCCGACTAGCAGGCGAGCAGTACTTC. Translated, it gives CSVTRLAGEQYF. The J gene is TRBJ2-7, the V gene TRBV29-1, with TRBD2 matching over 7 bases. This CDR3 has 12 residues. Germline CDR1 SQVTM, CDR2 ANQGSEA. J was trimmed by 6 bases and V by 5 bases; bases with no gene match: 7.

The chain combines TRBV20-1 with TRBJ2-1; tentatively, D is TRBD1 (5 bases). V was cut by 0 bases and J by 7 bases, with 7 bases left in between. CDR3 length: 12 residues. Germline lookup yields CDR1 DFQATT and CDR2 SNEGSKA (reference sequence). The CDR3 DNA reads as TGCAGTGCTAGAGAAGGGGTAAATGAGCAGTTCTTC. It is translated as CSAREGVNEQFF.

The sample holds a few counts of this clonotype. The chain joins TRBV2 to TRBJ2-7; 7 bases fit TRBD1. Trimming took 3 bases from V and 0 from J; bases not matched to a gene: 8. The CDR3 loop spans 16 amino acids. Per germline, CDR1 SNHLY and CDR2 FYNNEI. The CDR3: CASSDPRDSVSYEQYF. DNA for the CDR3: TGTGCCAGCAGTGATCCTCGGGACAGTGTCTCCTACGAGCAGTACTTC.

J is TRBJ2-1 and V is TRBV20-1; 9 positions agree with TRBD2. Germline V gives CDR1 DFQATT, CDR2 SNEGSKA (reference sequence). This CDR3 has 17 amino acids. V gave up 0 bases and J gave up 4 bases; unmatched junction bases: 10. For the CDR3, the DNA is TGCAGTGCTAGAGAGGGTAGCGGGAGTTTCTCTTACAATGAGCAGTTCTTC. It codes for CSAREGSGSFSYNEQFF.

The chain is built from TRBV12-5 and TRBJ2-1; no firm D call. V was shortened by 6 bases and J by 8 bases, with 17 bases between the two germline ends. Germline-derived CDR1 and CDR2 are LGHNT and FRNRAP. The CDR3 loop spans 14 amino acids. The CDR3 protein is CASGIPGRSHEQFF. DNA for the CDR3: TGTGCTAGTGGGATCCCCGGCAGGAGCCATGAGCAGTTCTTC.

The chain couples TRBV7-9 to TRBJ2-5; D perhaps matches TRBD2 (5 bases). The CDR3 totals 13 residues. Germline V gene sequence: CDR1 SEHNR, CDR2 FQNEAQ (reference sequence). Trimming removed 5 bases at V and 2 bases at J, with 9 bases between. In nucleotides, the CDR3 is TGTGCCAGCAGCGAGACTATTCAAGAGACCCAGTACTTC. Amino acid sequence: CASSETIQETQYF.

CDR3 in DNA: TGTGCCTGGAGTGTACCGGGTTCGAGGGGGAGGAGGACAGATACGCAGTATTTT. This sequence encodes CAWSVPGSRGRRTDTQYF. The chain joins TRBV30 to TRBJ2-3; D assignment may be TRBD1 or TRBD2 (6 bases each). The V gene's germline CDR1 is GTSNPN and CDR2 SVGIG (reference sequence). This CDR3 comprises 18 residues. V dropped 0 bases and J dropped 3 bases, with 22 bases sitting between them.

CDR3 sequence reads: CSAPERSTDTQYF. CDR3 DNA: TGCAGTGCTCCCGAGCGGAGCACAGATACGCAGTATTTT. This chain links TRBV20-1 with TRBJ2-3; the D gene is possibly TRBD2 (5 bases). CDR1 and CDR2 from the germline V gene are DFQATT and SNEGSKA (reference sequence). The V gene lost 5 bases and the J gene lost 0 bases, with 9 bases spanning the gap. The CDR3 totals 13 residues.

This clonotype was picked up one time. V is TRBV19 and J is TRBJ1-5; no reliable D call. CDR1 is LNHDA, CDR2 SQIVND, per germline (reference sequence). The CDR3 is 15 amino acids. V shed 2 bases and J shed 3 bases, with 11 bases lying between them. The CDR3 region is CASSIRYAYNQPQHF. CDR3 coding DNA: TGTGCCAGTAGTATAAGGTACGCCTACAATCAGCCCCAGCATTTT.